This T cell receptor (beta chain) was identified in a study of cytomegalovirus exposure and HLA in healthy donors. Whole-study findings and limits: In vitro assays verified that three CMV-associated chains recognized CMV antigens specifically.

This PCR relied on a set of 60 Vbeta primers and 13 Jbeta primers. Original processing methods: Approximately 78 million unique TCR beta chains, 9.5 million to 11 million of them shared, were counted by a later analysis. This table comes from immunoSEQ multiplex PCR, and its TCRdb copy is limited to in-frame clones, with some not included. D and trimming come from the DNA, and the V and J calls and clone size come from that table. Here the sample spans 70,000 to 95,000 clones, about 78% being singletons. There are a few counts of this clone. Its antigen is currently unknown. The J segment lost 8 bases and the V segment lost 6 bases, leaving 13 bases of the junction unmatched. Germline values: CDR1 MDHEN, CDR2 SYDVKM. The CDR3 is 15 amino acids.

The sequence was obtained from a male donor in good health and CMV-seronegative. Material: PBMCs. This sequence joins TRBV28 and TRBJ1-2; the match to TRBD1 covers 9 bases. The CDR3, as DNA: TGTGCCAGCAGGGATGGAGGGACAGGGTCGAGCGGCTACACCTTC. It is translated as CASRDGGTGSSGYTF.